This TCR beta chain was recorded in a study of T cell responses to AZD1222 COVID-19 vaccine (TCRdb year 2021). Regarding the complete study: TCR sequencing covered 233 trial participants: about 210 given two doses of AZD1222 and 26 given two doses of MenACWY control vaccine. Enrollment into the trials was organized by age into subgroups of 18-55, 56-69 and 70-plus years, and those subgroups contained approximately 160, 26 and 62 TCR-sequenced participants, respectively. Results and caveats for the whole study, not just this receptor: Conclusions about previously exposed vaccinees were limited because only a handful of AZD1222 recipients were SARS-CoV-2 seropositive at baseline. Because no samples from the day 14 peak response were available, repertoires could be characterized only after the peak T cell response. The whole spike protein was spanned by vaccine-associated CD4 TCRs, and dominant responses were seen in regions 160-218 and 743-854. Most participants were white British and females outnumbered males, and the authors suggested that clonal diversity may have been underestimated. In the small 56-69-year group, the increase in depth fell short of significance, most likely because of low power. Nearly half of unique spike-specific TCRs reportedly recognized epitopes outside regions mutated in the B.1.351 and B.1.1.7 variants. A significant rise in spike-specific TCR breadth and depth was observed after two AZD1222 doses relative to day 0 and relative to MenACWY recipients.

Concerning this clone itself: Its binding antigen is unknown. No base quality values were provided; no much bigger clone lies one nucleotide off.

The CDR3 regions of human TCRbeta chains were analyzed by immunosequencing. As for how the authors treated the data: Repertoire TCRs were matched against a reference library of SARS-CoV-2-specific TCRs generated with the MIRA antigen-specificity platform. Breadth meant the fraction of unique TCRs that were SARS-CoV-2-associated, whereas depth meant the fraction of total T cells that were SARS-CoV-2-associated. Using the MIRA data, each spike-specific TCR was mapped to the spike region that the TCR reacts to and placed in a CD4 or CD8 class. Log10-transformed breadth and depth values were compared by one-way ANOVA with Sidak's multiple comparisons tests. This immuneACCESS table, as held by TCRdb, lists in-frame sequences with V and J called but not all clones. Of the missing ones, under half trace to an unresolved V gene in checked studies; the others have no known cause. The DNA gave D and trimming, while V, J and clone size come from that table. In this sample the table shows approximately 190,000 clones, over 70% of which occur a single time. Approximately 2.7% of the sample is in the top ten clones.

From its cysteine to its phenylalanine, the CDR3 spans 13 amino acids. Only the CDR3 region is kept as DNA, spanning 39 bases read in frame from base 1. V is cut by 1 base and J by 5 bases, and the space between the germline ends is 8 bases. Per the publication, the time point label means: baseline before first vaccination. According to the study, the label for this sample's treatment or condition signals: meningococcal conjugate vaccine given as trial control. Samples from vaccinated people were obtained from the UK trials COV001 and COV002, which included a single-blind randomized controlled phase 2/3 trial of AZD1222 (ChAdOx1 nCoV-19) in healthy adults. Trial participant PBMC samples were collected at day 0 and day 28 after the second dose for TCRbeta chain sequencing.

The sequences come from peripheral blood, collected on day 0 of MenACWY control vaccination. Here the chain combines TRBV12-3 or TRBV12-4 and TRBJ1-2; the D gene is perhaps TRBD1, from 5 matching bases. This receptor was obtained from an adult in good health. In nucleotide form, the sequence is TGTGCCAGCAGTTTAGGACAGACATATGGCTACACCTTC. This encodes CASSLGQTYGYTF.